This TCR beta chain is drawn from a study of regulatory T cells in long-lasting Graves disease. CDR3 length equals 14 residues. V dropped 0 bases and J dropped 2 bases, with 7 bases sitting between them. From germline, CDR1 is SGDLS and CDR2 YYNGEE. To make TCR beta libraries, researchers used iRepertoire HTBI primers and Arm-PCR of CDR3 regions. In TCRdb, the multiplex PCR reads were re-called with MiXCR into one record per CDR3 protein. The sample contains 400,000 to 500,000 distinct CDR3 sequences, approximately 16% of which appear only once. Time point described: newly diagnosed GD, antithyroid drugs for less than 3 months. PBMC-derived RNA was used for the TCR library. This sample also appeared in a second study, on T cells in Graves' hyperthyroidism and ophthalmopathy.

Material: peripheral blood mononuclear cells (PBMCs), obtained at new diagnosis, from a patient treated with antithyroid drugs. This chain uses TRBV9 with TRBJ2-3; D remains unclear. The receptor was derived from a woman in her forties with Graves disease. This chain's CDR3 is CASSVDRFTDTQYF. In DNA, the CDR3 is TGTGCCAGCAGCGTAGACAGATTCACAGATACGCAGTATTTT.